The source of this T cell receptor beta chain is a study of T-cell memory formation after mild COVID-19. This clonotype was found many times. Each CDR3 protein gets one entry after TCRdb re-called the 5' RACE reads with MiXCR. This sample yields 220,000 or so distinct CDR3 sequences, of which 9.5% are seen a single time; 3.5% belongs to the top ten. The germline CDR1 and CDR2 sequences are SGHRS and YFSETQ. This CDR3 has 15 amino acids. The ends were cut back, 2 bases at V and 5 bases at J, with 16 bases in the middle. Sequenced: PBMCs or a T cell subset sorted from them (not recorded which). The receptor was derived from a man younger than 35 who had mild COVID-19 (a few samples of this study predate the infection). Cell type and time point are not known. V gene TRBV5-1 combines with J gene TRBJ2-5, with a possible D match to TRBD1 (7 bases). CDR3 region: CASSLGGAAGETQYF. The DNA for the CDR3 is TGCGCCAGCAGCTTAGGGGGCGCCGCGGGGGAGACCCAGTACTTC.